One sample yielded the 13 T cell receptor beta chains listed below, sequenced in a study of radiation and T cells in renal cell carcinoma. Time point here: baseline pretreatment blood. Regarding treatment: 15 Gy SBRT to primary tumor, nephrectomy 4 weeks later. Profiling relied on immunoSEQ multiplex PCR, and the TCRdb table lists in-frame clones only, not all of them. The sample holds some 140,000 clones; approximately 91% are singletons and the top ten take approximately 12%. This material consisted of blood, taken from a patient whose treatment included radiotherapy and nephrectomy. The receptors shown here come from a woman aged 45-60 years with renal cell carcinoma.

This rearrangement joins TRBV6-5 to TRBJ1-2; the D gene is possibly TRBD1 (5 bases). The CDR3 sequence is 16 residues long. Trimming removed 0 bases at V and 0 bases at J, with 11 bases between. Germline V gene sequence: CDR1 MNHEY, CDR2 SVGAGI. The CDR3 spells CASSYSGTATNYGYTF. CDR3 coding DNA: TGTGCCAGCAGTTACTCTGGGACGGCGACTAACTATGGCTACACCTTC.

This rearrangement joins TRBV30 to TRBJ2-1; D perhaps matches TRBD2 (5 bases). In germline, CDR1 is GTSNPN, CDR2 SVGIG (reference sequence). Trimming pared 0 bases from V and 3 bases from J, leaving 6 bases between. This CDR3 contains 13 residues. As DNA, the CDR3 is TGTGCCTGGAGTGTTGGGAGCTACAATGAGCAGTTCTTC. This gives the protein CAWSVGSYNEQFF. Variable domain in full (rest from reference TRBV30 and TRBJ2-1): SQTIHQWPATLVQPVGSPLSLECTVEGTSNPNLYWYRQAAGRGLQLLFYSVGIGQISSEVPQNLSASRPQDRQFILSSKKLLLSDSGFYLCAWSVGSYNEQFFGPGTRLTVL.

The V gene is TRBV7-9, the J gene TRBJ2-1; 12 bases line up with TRBD1. CDR1 is SEHNR, CDR2 FQNEAQ, per germline (reference sequence). The CDR3 has 16 amino acids. Trimming removed 5 bases from V and 7 bases from J; junction bases left unmatched: 9. In DNA, the CDR3 is TGTGCCAGCAGCACCGCCGGGACAGGGGGCTTAAATGAGCAGTTCTTC. It translates to CASSTAGTGGLNEQFF.

The genes are TRBV5-4 and TRBJ2-1, with 7 bases that match TRBD2. CDR1 and CDR2 (germline): SGHNT, YYREEE (reference sequence). The CDR3 is made up of 11 amino acids. V lost 7 bases to trimming and J lost 6 bases; unmatched junction nucleotides: 1. The CDR3 region has the DNA TGTGCCAGCGGGGGGGTCAATGAGCAGTTCTTC. Its translation is CASGGVNEQFF.

In this sample, this clone turned up a few times. The chain couples TRBV11-1 to TRBJ1-1; 8 bases are shared with TRBD1. Germline V lookup: CDR1 SGHAT, CDR2 FQDESV (reference sequence). This CDR3 comprises 13 residues. After removal of 1 base from V and 5 bases from J, the junction contained 0 bases not matched to a gene. CDR3 amino acids: CASSLGTGTEAFF. The CDR3 DNA reads as TGTGCCAGCAGCTTAGGGACAGGGACTGAAGCTTTCTTT.

The J gene is TRBJ1-1, the V gene TRBV30; D gene ambiguous. Trimming removed 3 bases from V and 1 base from J, with 12 bases in between. Germline V gene sequence: CDR1 GTSNPN, CDR2 SVGIG (reference sequence). The CDR3 covers 14 residues. The CDR3 DNA sequence: TGTGCCTGGAGGCCGTCGACGGAGAACACTGAAGCTTTCTTT. Translating it yields CAWRPSTENTEAFF.

The genes are TRBV5-1 and TRBJ2-3; the D gene could be TRBD1 or TRBD2 (6 bases each). This CDR3 contains 16 residues. Germline CDR1 and CDR2: SGHRS and YFSETQ. With 0 bases removed from V and 4 bases from J, the gap between germline ends came to 15 bases. The DNA for the CDR3 is TGCGCCAGCAGCTTGGTACCGGAGGGGGGAGCAGATACGCAGTATTTT. Protein product: CASSLVPEGGADTQYF.

This rearrangement joins TRBV5-4 to TRBJ2-3; D tentatively fits TRBD1 or TRBD2 (5 bases each). In germline, CDR1 is SGHNT, CDR2 YYREEE (reference sequence). The CDR3 runs 14 residues. V was pared by 0 bases and J by 4 bases, with 9 bases between. The CDR3 here is CASSLAGASDTQYF. The CDR3 DNA sequence: TGTGCCAGCAGCTTGGCCGGGGCGTCAGATACGCAGTATTTT.

The gene calls are TRBV6-6 and TRBJ1-6; D is perhaps TRBD1 (6 bases). Germline loops: CDR1 MNHNY, CDR2 SVGAGI (reference sequence). There are 15 residues in the CDR3. Trimming cost V 7 bases and J 2 bases, with 12 bases left between them. CDR3 residues: CASKGGGAYNSPLHF. CDR3 DNA: TGTGCCAGCAAAGGGGGGGGAGCCTATAATTCACCCCTCCACTTT.

This chain joins TRBV29-1 and TRBJ2-2; D might be TRBD2 (5 bases). The CDR3 loop spans 17 amino acids. The germline CDR1 and CDR2 sequences are SQVTM and ANQGSEA. V shed 5 bases and J shed 3 bases, with 22 bases lying between them. CDR3 region: CSVPLARHPRDTGELFF. The CDR3 DNA sequence: TGCAGCGTTCCCTTAGCCAGGCACCCGAGGGACACCGGGGAGCTGTTTTTT.

The rearrangement uses TRBV5-4 and TRBJ1-2, with a weak D call TRBD1 (5 bases). V lost 4 bases and J 10 bases, leaving 14 bases between the germline ends. The CDR3 is 12 residues long. Germline V gives CDR1 SGHNT, CDR2 YYREEE (reference sequence). CDR3 protein: CASSVPLQAYTF. The CDR3 bases are TGTGCCAGCAGCGTCCCCCTACAGGCCTACACCTTC.

This clone is a singleton in its sample. The J gene is TRBJ1-6, the V gene TRBV4-2; unclear D gene. Trimming removed 0 bases from V and 0 bases from J, with 9 bases in between. CDR3 length equals 17 residues. Per the germline V gene, CDR1 is LGHNA and CDR2 is YNFKEQ. The CDR3 DNA sequence: TGTGCCAGCAGCCAAGATTTTCAGAGCTCCTATAATTCACCCCTCCACTTT. It codes for CASSQDFQSSYNSPLHF.

This clone was seen once. The chain recombines TRBV9 with TRBJ2-1; 8 nucleotides match TRBD2. The CDR3 is made up of 16 amino acids. Germline V gene sequence: CDR1 SGDLS, CDR2 YYNGEE. J lost 9 bases, V lost 0 bases, and 11 bases had no gene match. CDR3 nucleotide sequence: TGTGCCAGCAGCGTAGGGAGGGTTGAACTAGCGGCTGAGCAGTTCTTC. It translates to CASSVGRVELAAEQFF.